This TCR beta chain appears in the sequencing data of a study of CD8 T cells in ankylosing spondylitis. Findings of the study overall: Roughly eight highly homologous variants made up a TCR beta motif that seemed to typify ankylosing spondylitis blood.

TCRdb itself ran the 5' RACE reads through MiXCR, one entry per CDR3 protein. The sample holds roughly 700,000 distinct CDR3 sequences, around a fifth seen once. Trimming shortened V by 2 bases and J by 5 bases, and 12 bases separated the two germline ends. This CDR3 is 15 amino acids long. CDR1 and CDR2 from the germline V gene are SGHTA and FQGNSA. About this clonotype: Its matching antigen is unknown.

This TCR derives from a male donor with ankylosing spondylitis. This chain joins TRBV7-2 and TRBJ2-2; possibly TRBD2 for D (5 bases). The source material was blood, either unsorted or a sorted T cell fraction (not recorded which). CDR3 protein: CASSLTRAVTGELFF. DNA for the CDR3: TGTGCCAGCAGCTTAACTAGGGCCGTTACCGGGGAGCTGTTTTTT.